These 13 T cell receptor beta chains originate from one sample sequenced in a study of T-cell reconstitution after alpha-beta-depleted transplantation in children. During its preparation, the TCRbeta library received unique molecular identifiers. Using its own MiXCR run on the PCR reads, TCRdb lists one record per CDR3 protein. This table holds roughly 500,000 distinct CDR3 sequences, approximately 30% found once. This sample comprised PBMCs from the stem cell graft donor, obtained from the stem cell graft. These receptors came from a human donor who donated a stem cell graft to a child with aplastic anemia.

The CDR3 spells CASSLAATAVDWHTIYF. The CDR3 DNA reads TGTGCCAGCAGCTTAGCCGCGACGGCCGTTGACTGGCACACCATATATTTT. The chain joins TRBV7-9 to TRBJ1-3, with D unclear. This CDR3 region has 17 residues. The V gene's germline CDR1 is SEHNR and CDR2 FQNEAQ (reference sequence). The V end lost 0 bases, the J end lost 8 bases, and 20 bases lay between the germline ends.

This sequence joins TRBV4-2 and TRBJ2-5; TRBD2 matches 8 bases. This CDR3 is built from 16 residues. V shed 0 bases and J 4 bases; nucleotides not matched to a gene: 7. The V gene's germline CDR1 is LGHNA and CDR2 YNFKEQ. CDR3 amino acids: CASSQEPGGRGETQYF. The DNA for the CDR3 is TGTGCCAGCAGCCAAGAGCCGGGGGGGAGGGGAGAGACCCAGTACTTC.

The chain joins TRBV20-1 to TRBJ2-5; 8 bases are a match to TRBD2. CDR1 is DFQATT, CDR2 SNEGSKA, per germline (reference sequence). The V segment lost 7 bases and the J segment 1 base; nucleotides outside the gene matches: 14. The CDR3 covers 16 residues. The CDR3 loop reads CSVPNWASGPQETQYF. The CDR3 DNA reads as TGCAGTGTCCCGAATTGGGCTAGCGGGCCCCAAGAGACCCAGTACTTC.

This clonotype was seen a few times. The rearrangement links TRBV20-1 to TRBJ1-2; D unclear. The CDR3 extends over 14 amino acids. The germline V and J ends were trimmed by 3 bases and 3 bases, with 14 bases remaining between them. CDR1 is DFQATT and CDR2 is SNEGSKA in the germline V gene (reference sequence). The CDR3 here is CSASDPTSYYGYTF. The CDR3 region has the DNA TGCAGTGCTAGTGACCCCACGTCCTACTATGGCTACACCTTC.

This chain links TRBV27 with TRBJ2-5; the D call may be TRBD1 or TRBD2 (6 bases each). Deletions cut 5 bases from V and 5 bases from J, with 15 bases between. There are 14 residues in the CDR3. The V gene's germline CDR1 is MNHEY and CDR2 SMNVEV (reference sequence). The CDR3 loop is CASSNRQAGETQYF. CDR3 in DNA: TGTGCCAGCAGTAATAGACAGGCGGGGGAGACCCAGTACTTC.

This clonotype was counted a few times. The V call is TRBV20-1, the J call TRBJ1-2; weak D call: TRBD1 (6 bases). The CDR3 runs to 14 residues. V was cut by 5 bases and J by 2 bases, with 15 bases left in between. From germline, CDR1 is DFQATT and CDR2 SNEGSKA (reference sequence). The CDR3 loop is CSALTGTANYGYTF. The CDR3 coding sequence is TGCAGTGCTCTAACAGGGACGGCGAACTATGGCTACACCTTC.

This clonotype was observed a handful of times. This chain joins TRBV5-5 and TRBJ2-3; D is undetermined. The length of the CDR3 is 15 residues. Germline lookup yields CDR1 SGHKS and CDR2 YYEKEE (reference sequence). V gave up 4 bases and J gave up 4 bases, with 16 bases separating them. The CDR3 spells CASSPAGQFADTQYF. DNA for the CDR3: TGTGCCAGCAGCCCAGCAGGTCAGTTCGCAGATACGCAGTATTTT.

The rearrangement joins TRBV28 to TRBJ2-7, with TRBD1 matching 7 bases. The germline CDR1 and CDR2 sequences are MDHEN and SYDVKM. The CDR3 runs to 15 residues. V dropped 5 bases and J dropped 0; count of bases not matched to a gene: 7. The CDR3 DNA reads TGTGCCAGCAGTACTGGGACAGCCAGCTCCTACGAGCAGTACTTC. As protein: CASSTGTASSYEQYF.

In its sample, this clonotype was seen a few times. The chain has TRBV11-2 and TRBJ2-3; D unclear. This CDR3 comprises 18 residues. The V end lost 1 base, the J end lost 0 bases, and 17 bases lay between the germline ends. CDR1 and CDR2 from the germline V gene are SGHAT and FQNNGV. CDR3 nucleotide sequence: TGTGCCAGCAGCTTAGTCCTTTCAAGGGAATTTAGCACAGATACGCAGTATTTT. It is translated as CASSLVLSREFSTDTQYF.

This clonotype was counted only a few times. The chain combines TRBV4-3 with TRBJ2-3; 13 bases line up with TRBD2. The trim removed 4 bases at V and 0 bases at J, leaving 7 bases unmatched. CDR3 length equals 18 residues. CDR1 is LGHNA, CDR2 YSLEER, per germline. CDR3 in amino acids: CASSPTGLAGTSTDTQYF. DNA for the CDR3: TGCGCCAGCAGCCCAACGGGACTAGCGGGAACGAGCACAGATACGCAGTATTTT.

The CDR3 sequence: CASSFDWDVKNIQYF. Written as DNA, the CDR3 is TGTGCCAGCAGTTTTGATTGGGACGTCAAAAACATTCAGTACTTC. The chain uses TRBV5-4 and TRBJ2-4; D is possibly TRBD1 or TRBD2 (5 bases each). The CDR3 loop spans 15 amino acids. The V gene's germline CDR1 is SGHNT and CDR2 YYREEE (reference sequence). V gave up 5 bases and J gave up 3 bases, with 15 bases separating them.

This clonotype has a handful of counts. The chain combines TRBV12-3 or TRBV12-4 with TRBJ2-1, with D unresolved. The CDR3 has 13 residues. The ends were cut back, 7 bases at V and 7 bases at J, with 14 bases in the middle. This chain's CDR3 is CASTPPVGNEQFF. CDR3 sequence (DNA): TGTGCCAGCACCCCACCCGTGGGGAATGAGCAGTTCTTC.

The chain carries TRBV20-1 and TRBJ2-1, with TRBD1 matching over 12 bases. V lost 6 bases and J lost 5; bases outside the gene matches: 8. From germline, CDR1 is DFQATT and CDR2 SNEGSKA (reference sequence). The CDR3 extends over 15 amino acids. The CDR3 reads CSAEFRDRGHNEQFF. The CDR3 DNA is TGCAGTGCGGAATTCCGGGACAGGGGGCACAATGAGCAGTTCTTC.